This is a list of T cell receptor beta chains from one sample in a study of blood T cell repertoires in COVID-19. The method was immunoSEQ multiplex PCR; TCRdb's version includes in-frame clones alone and lacks a portion of them. The profile shows hundreds of thousands of clones, 85% to 90% of them singletons. The specimen was peripheral blood. Receptors were obtained from a woman between 40 and 50 years old with COVID-19, enrolled during active disease. Each CDR3 is given with its conserved first and last residue. Fields, in order: D gene, clone size, J gene, V gene, CDR3 protein, CDR3 DNA. D genes are given only for firm matches. Some rows have no size entry. The others give once, few or many, or a class for an expanded clone.

D gene: .
clone size: .
J gene: TRBJ2-1
V gene: TRBV3-1/TRBV3-2
CDR3 protein: CASSVAYNEQFF
CDR3 DNA: TGTGCCAGCAGCGTCGCGTACAATGAGCAGTTCTTC

D gene: .
clone size: large
J gene: TRBJ1-1
V gene: TRBV6-5
CDR3 protein: CASSYSKGGNTEAFF
CDR3 DNA: TGTGCCAGCAGTTACTCGAAAGGGGGGAACACTGAAGCTTTCTTT

D gene: .
clone size: .
J gene: TRBJ2-7
V gene: TRBV7-2
CDR3 protein: CASSLVATGDYEQYF
CDR3 DNA: TGTGCCAGCAGCTTAGTGGCCACAGGTGACTACGAGCAGTACTTC

D gene: TRBD2
clone size: .
J gene: TRBJ2-3
V gene: TRBV11-2
CDR3 protein: CASSLLAGSGTDTQYF
CDR3 DNA: TGTGCCAGCAGCTTACTAGCGGGAAGTGGCACAGATACGCAGTATTTT

D gene: .
clone size: .
J gene: TRBJ2-7
V gene: TRBV9
CDR3 protein: CASSGQVSSGEQYF
CDR3 DNA: TGTGCCAGCAGCGGACAGGTGTCCTCGGGGGAGCAGTACTTC

D gene: TRBD2
clone size: once
J gene: TRBJ2-2
V gene: TRBV19
CDR3 protein: CASSRTSGSLANTGELFF
CDR3 DNA: TGTGCCAGTAGTAGGACTAGCGGGAGCCTCGCGAACACCGGGGAGCTGTTTTTT

D gene: .
clone size: .
J gene: TRBJ1-4
V gene: TRBV30
CDR3 protein: CAWRTTRPTFNEKLFF
CDR3 DNA: TGTGCCTGGAGAACAACTAGGCCGACCTTTAATGAAAAACTGTTTTTT

D gene: .
clone size: .
J gene: TRBJ2-7
V gene: TRBV7-2
CDR3 protein: CASSPTYEQYF
CDR3 DNA: TGTGCCAGCAGTCCCACCTACGAGCAGTACTTC

D gene: TRBD1
clone size: .
J gene: TRBJ1-2
V gene: TRBV11-2
CDR3 protein: CASSLEARAGGGGYGYTF
CDR3 DNA: TGTGCCAGCAGCTTAGAAGCGCGGGCAGGGGGTGGTGGCTATGGCTACACCTTC

D gene: TRBD2
clone size: .
J gene: TRBJ2-7
V gene: TRBV4-3
CDR3 protein: CASSQSSGKRDEQYF
CDR3 DNA: TGCGCCAGCAGCCAGAGTAGCGGGAAGCGGGACGAGCAGTACTTC

D gene: TRBD2
clone size: .
J gene: TRBJ2-5
V gene: TRBV5-1
CDR3 protein: CASSLVATSGETQYF
CDR3 DNA: TGCGCCAGCAGCTTGGTGGCCACTAGCGGAGAGACCCAGTACTTC

D gene: .
clone size: .
J gene: TRBJ1-6
V gene: TRBV28
CDR3 protein: CASSLFQGGSPLHF
CDR3 DNA: TGTGCCAGCAGTTTATTTCAGGGAGGTTCACCCCTCCACTTT

D gene: TRBD1
clone size: few
J gene: TRBJ2-7
V gene: TRBV18
CDR3 protein: CASSPFDRASYEQYF
CDR3 DNA: TGTGCCAGCTCACCCTTCGACAGGGCTAGTTACGAGCAGTACTTC

D gene: .
clone size: .
J gene: TRBJ1-2
V gene: TRBV28
CDR3 protein: CASSLLFRARGDGYGYTF
CDR3 DNA: TGTGCCAGCAGTTTATTATTCCGGGCCAGGGGAGACGGCTATGGCTACACCTTC

D gene: TRBD2
clone size: .
J gene: TRBJ2-5
V gene: TRBV7-8
CDR3 protein: CASSLGGLAGIQETQYF
CDR3 DNA: TGTGCCAGCAGCTTGGGGGGACTAGCGGGAATCCAAGAGACCCAGTACTTC

D gene: TRBD1
clone size: .
J gene: TRBJ1-2
V gene: TRBV6-5
CDR3 protein: CASSLFQGANYGYTF
CDR3 DNA: TGTGCCAGCAGCCTATTCCAGGGGGCAAACTATGGCTACACCTTC

D gene: .
clone size: .
J gene: TRBJ1-3
V gene: TRBV19
CDR3 protein: CASSMRRPPSSGNTIYF
CDR3 DNA: TGTGCCAGTAGTATGAGGAGACCCCCGAGCTCTGGAAACACCATATATTTT

D gene: TRBD1
clone size: .
J gene: TRBJ2-2
V gene: TRBV7-9
CDR3 protein: CASSLMGTANTGELFF
CDR3 DNA: TGTGCCAGCAGCTTAATGGGGACAGCAAACACCGGGGAGCTGTTTTTT

D gene: TRBD2
clone size: once
J gene: TRBJ2-7
V gene: TRBV18
CDR3 protein: CASSVGGRGAYEQYF
CDR3 DNA: TGTGCCAGCTCCGTCGGAGGCCGGGGGGCCTACGAGCAGTACTTC

D gene: .
clone size: few
J gene: TRBJ2-7
V gene: TRBV29-1
CDR3 protein: CSVEDLLSNEQYF
CDR3 DNA: TGCAGCGTTGAAGATCTTCTTAGCAACGAGCAGTACTTC

D gene: TRBD2
clone size: .
J gene: TRBJ2-1
V gene: TRBV9
CDR3 protein: CASSVTGGGFIDEQFF
CDR3 DNA: TGTGCCAGCAGCGTGACTGGCGGGGGGTTTATCGATGAGCAGTTCTTC

D gene: .
clone size: .
J gene: TRBJ2-6
V gene: TRBV19
CDR3 protein: CASSIEGTFTSGANVLTF
CDR3 DNA: TGTGCCAGTAGTATAGAAGGGACATTTACCTCTGGGGCCAACGTCCTGACTTTC

D gene: TRBD2
clone size: .
J gene: TRBJ2-2
V gene: TRBV5-5
CDR3 protein: CASSFPGLAGLRELFF
CDR3 DNA: TGTGCCAGCAGCTTCCCGGGACTAGCGGGACTCAGGGAGCTGTTTTTT